A single sample is the source of the 30 T cell receptor beta chains below, sequenced in a study of metastatic and nonmetastatic thyroid tumors. TCRdb re-called the PCR reads with MiXCR. This table has around 5,400 clones, about 30% appearing once. Ahead of thyroid surgery, no patient had received treatment of any kind. Sequencing input: adjacent normal tissue. The receptors were sampled from a female donor with papillary thyroid cancer or a benign thyroid nodule (not recorded which). Some clones in this sample may be carry-over from other donors' samples.

By proportion, this clone is medium-sized. This chain connects TRBV7-2 to TRBJ1-2; TRBD1 matches at 7 bases. Germline-derived CDR1 and CDR2 are SGHTA and FQGNSA. This CDR3 comprises 13 residues. The V gene end was trimmed by 7 bases and the J gene end by 2 bases; junction bases not matched to a gene: 4. Written as DNA, the CDR3 is TGTGCCAGCACTCAACAGGGGAACTATGGCTACACCTTC. It is translated as CASTQQGNYGYTF.

The V and J genes are TRBV7-2 and TRBJ2-7, with D hard to call. Germline values: CDR1 SGHTA, CDR2 FQGNSA. V dropped 4 bases and J dropped 0 bases, with 13 bases sitting between them. The CDR3 totals 15 residues. CDR3 nucleotides: TGTGCCAGCAGCTCACACTGGACGAGCTCCTACGAGCAGTACTTC. Encoded protein: CASSSHWTSSYEQYF.

J is TRBJ2-1 and V is TRBV20-1; 7 bases are shared with TRBD2. Germline V gene lookup returns CDR1 DFQATT and CDR2 SNEGSKA (reference sequence). Trimming took 2 bases from V and 7 from J; bases not matched to a gene: 17. The CDR3 loop spans 17 amino acids. The CDR3 is CSARLWGREKGLNEQFF. The CDR3 region has the DNA TGCAGTGCTAGATTGTGGGGGAGGGAAAAGGGGCTTAATGAGCAGTTCTTC.

The chain combines TRBV11-2 with TRBJ2-1; no clear D. The CDR3 is 15 residues long. V was trimmed by 0 bases and J by 2 bases, leaving 8 bases between them. In germline, CDR1 is SGHAT, CDR2 FQNNGV. CDR3 sequence: CASSLDGRTYNEQFF. The CDR3 nucleotides read TGTGCCAGCAGCTTAGATGGACGAACCTACAATGAGCAGTTCTTC.

The chain carries TRBV7-2 and TRBJ2-7, with 7 bases fitting TRBD2. Per germline, CDR1 SGHTA and CDR2 FQGNSA. V was pared by 3 bases and J by 7 bases, with 12 bases of the junction left unmatched. The CDR3 loop spans 15 amino acids. The CDR3 region is CASSLGSAGALEQYF. The CDR3 bases are TGTGCCAGCAGCTTGGGGTCTGCGGGAGCCCTGGAGCAGTACTTC.

This clone was seen many times. The chain has TRBV27 and TRBJ2-3, with 8 bases lining up with TRBD1. J was trimmed by 4 bases and V by 5 bases; bases with no gene match: 11. This CDR3 has 16 amino acids. Looked up from germline, CDR1 is MNHEY and CDR2 is SMNVEV (reference sequence). CDR3 region: CASSPQTGVVADTQYF. In nucleotides, the CDR3 is TGTGCCAGCAGTCCACAGACAGGGGTGGTCGCAGATACGCAGTATTTT.

This chain connects TRBV6-1 to TRBJ1-5; 9 bases line up with TRBD1. In germline, CDR1 is MNHNS, CDR2 SASEGT. This CDR3 spans 15 amino acids. V shed 2 bases and J 4 bases; nucleotides not matched to a gene: 3. CDR3 protein: CASSEMGQGNQPQHF. CDR3 sequence (DNA): TGTGCCAGCAGTGAAATGGGACAGGGAAATCAGCCCCAGCATTTT.

This clone appeared many times. V is TRBV7-6 and J is TRBJ1-3; 7 bases agree with TRBD1. J lost 5 bases, V lost 5 bases, and 3 bases had no gene match. Germline assignment: CDR1 SGHVS and CDR2 FNYEAQ. The CDR3 sequence is 13 residues long. The CDR3 DNA reads as TGTGCCAGCAGCACAGGGGAGCGAAACACCATATATTTT. This codes for CASSTGERNTIYF.

V usage is TRBV19 and J usage is TRBJ1-2; 9 positions agree with TRBD1. The germline V gene has CDR1 LNHDA and CDR2 SQIVND (reference sequence). The length of the CDR3 is 15 residues. The J segment lost 4 bases and the V segment lost 8 bases, leaving 11 bases of the junction unmatched. The CDR3 loop reads CASDRGFVLGYGYTF. The CDR3 DNA sequence: TGTGCCAGTGACAGGGGGTTTGTTTTAGGCTATGGCTACACCTTC. The variable domain in full, with the rest retrieved from reference TRBV19 and TRBJ1-2, is DGGITQSPKYLFRKEGQNVTLSCEQNLNHDAMYWYRQDPGQGLRLIYYSQIVNDFQKGDIAEGYSVSREKKESFPLTVTSAQKNPTAFYLCASDRGFVLGYGYTFGSGTRLTVV.

The chain has TRBV5-1 and TRBJ1-3; 11 nucleotides match TRBD1. This CDR3 has 17 amino acids. Trimming removed 4 bases from V and 0 bases from J; junction bases left unmatched: 6. CDR1 is SGHRS, CDR2 YFSETQ, per germline. The CDR3 DNA sequence: TGCGCCAGCAGCGAGGGGACAGGGGGACTCTCTGGAAACACCATATATTTT. Amino acid sequence: CASSEGTGGLSGNTIYF.

This chain uses TRBV19 with TRBJ2-1; D perhaps matches TRBD2 (6 bases). Trimming took off 1 base at V and 6 bases at J, with 10 bases between the two ends. The CDR3 has 14 residues. The germline V gene has CDR1 LNHDA and CDR2 SQIVND (reference sequence). The CDR3 coding sequence is TGTGCCAGTAGTATAGGGGTGGAGGGCAATGAGCAGTTCTTC. This gives the protein CASSIGVEGNEQFF.

The V gene is TRBV18, the J gene TRBJ1-4, with a possible D match to TRBD1 (5 bases). From germline, CDR1 is KGHSH and CDR2 LQKENI. V was trimmed by 6 bases and J by 8 bases, leaving 16 bases between them. The CDR3 spans 14 residues. CDR3 loop: CASSTRGTGEKLFF. The CDR3 DNA is TGTGCCAGCTCGACGAGGGGAACGGGGGAAAAACTGTTTTTT. Looking up the rest from reference TRBV18 and TRBJ1-4 gives the full variable domain: NAGVMQNPRHLVRRRGQEARLRCSPMKGHSHVYWYRQLPEEGLKFMVYLQKENIIDESGMPKERFSAEFPKEGPSILRIQQVVRGDSAAYFCASSTRGTGEKLFFGSGTQLSVL.

The V gene is TRBV2, the J gene TRBJ1-6, with unresolved D. This CDR3 is built from 13 residues. The germline gives CDR1 SNHLY, CDR2 FYNNEI. V was shortened by 4 bases and J by 9 bases, with 10 bases between the two germline ends. CDR3 sequence reads: CASSAWGASPLHF. The CDR3, as DNA: TGTGCCAGCAGTGCCTGGGGTGCTTCACCCCTCCACTTT.

V usage is TRBV28 and J usage is TRBJ2-7; D is possibly TRBD2 (5 bases). Trimming pared 6 bases from V and 0 bases from J, leaving 15 bases between. The V gene's germline CDR1 is MDHEN and CDR2 SYDVKM. There are 15 residues in the CDR3. The CDR3 coding sequence is TGTGCCAGCAGCACCAGCGGAAAAAGCTCCTACGAGCAGTACTTC. Amino acid sequence: CASSTSGKSSYEQYF.

To note about this clone: The missing conserved phenylalanine or tryptophan at the end of this CDR3 makes a read error likely. It is unclear where the CDR3 begins or ends on the DNA, so no DNA is shown, and the CDR3 is as TCRdb lists it. The chain employs TRBV7-2 and TRBJ1-1. The CDR3 spans 14 amino acids, including both terminal residues. The germline V gene encodes CDR1 SGHTA and CDR2 FQGNSA. CDR3 in amino acids: CASRFTLLNTEAYY.

This clone is medium-sized (0.01 to 0.1%). This chain links TRBV4-1 with TRBJ1-6; D not certain. Trimming shortened V by 1 base and J by 10 bases, and 14 bases separated the two germline ends. Germline V lookup: CDR1 MGHRA, CDR2 YSYEKL. CDR3 length: 15 residues. CDR3 residues: CASSQVSRANSPLHF. CDR3 coding DNA: TGCGCCAGCAGCCAAGTATCTCGGGCCAACTCACCCCTCCACTTT.

In this sample, this clone turned up a few times. The chain combines TRBV5-1 with TRBJ1-2; D unresolved. The germline gives CDR1 SGHRS, CDR2 YFSETQ. The CDR3 loop spans 13 amino acids. V was cut by 4 bases and J by 0 bases, with 7 bases left in between. The CDR3 here is CASSRTTNYGYTF. Here the CDR3 DNA reads TGCGCCAGCAGCCGGACCACTAACTATGGCTACACCTTC.

The chain is built from TRBV27 and TRBJ1-5; D not certain. The CDR3 runs 14 residues. Trimming stripped 10 bases from V and 3 bases from J, with 16 bases between. Germline V gene sequence: CDR1 MNHEY, CDR2 SMNVEV (reference sequence). This chain's CDR3 is CAIRPDFYNQPQHF. CDR3 DNA: TGTGCCATCAGACCGGACTTCTACAATCAGCCCCAGCATTTT.

This clone was counted only a few times. The V call is TRBV6-1, the J call TRBJ1-2, with a tentative D call TRBD1 (5 bases). Trimming took 8 bases from V and 2 from J, leaving 12 bases between them. This CDR3 is 13 amino acids long. Germline V gene sequence: CDR1 MNHNS, CDR2 SASEGT. The CDR3 DNA sequence: TGTGCCAGCCGTACAGGCTTCAACTATGGCTACACCTTC. Residues: CASRTGFNYGYTF.

This clone occurred a few times. The V call is TRBV27, the J call TRBJ1-1; possibly TRBD1 for D (5 bases). There are 14 residues in the CDR3. Per germline, CDR1 MNHEY and CDR2 SMNVEV (reference sequence). V was shortened by 6 bases and J by 2 bases, with 13 bases between the two germline ends. The CDR3 sequence is CASRPATVNTEAFF. For the CDR3, the DNA is TGTGCCAGCAGGCCGGCGACAGTAAACACTGAAGCTTTCTTT.

There are a few counts of this clone. This chain connects TRBV19 to TRBJ1-1; TRBD1 aligns across 11 bases. This CDR3 is built from 15 residues. Trimming cost V 6 bases and J 4 bases; bases outside gene matches: 7. Germline V gives CDR1 LNHDA, CDR2 SQIVND (reference sequence). This CDR3 reads CASRRTGGAGTEAFF. The CDR3 bases are TGTGCCAGTAGGCGGACAGGGGGCGCGGGCACTGAAGCTTTCTTT.

This clone appeared a few times. The rearrangement links TRBV11-2 to TRBJ1-2; the D is unclear. The CDR3 is made up of 15 amino acids. Trimming took 5 bases from V and 1 from J, leaving 14 bases between them. The V gene's germline CDR1 is SGHAT and CDR2 FQNNGV. The CDR3 loop is CASSAGLDFNYGYTF. The CDR3 DNA follows: TGTGCCAGCAGCGCCGGGTTGGACTTTAACTATGGCTACACCTTC.

Concerning this clone itself: The missing conserved phenylalanine or tryptophan at the end of this CDR3 makes a read error likely. The chain joins TRBV6-1 to TRBJ2-7; D ambiguous. This CDR3 is 14 amino acids long. Trimming took off 1 base at V and 3 bases at J, with 10 bases between the two ends. CDR1 is MNHNS, CDR2 SASEGT, per germline. In DNA form, the CDR3 reads TGTGCCAGCAGTGAAGTCGGCAGGTACTACGAGCAGTACTAC. Its protein product is CASSEVGRYYEQYY.

This clone was seen only once. A read error is likely, as this CDR3 ends without the conserved phenylalanine or tryptophan. It is unclear where the CDR3 begins or ends on the DNA, so no DNA is shown, and the CDR3 is as TCRdb lists it. The chain recombines TRBV14 with TRBJ2-2; the DNA was not compared with TRBD2, the D call given in the table. Germline-derived CDR1 and CDR2 are SGHDN and FVKESK. The CDR3 is 9 residues long, counting both termini. The CDR3: CASSPLGLA.

The chain has TRBV7-6 and TRBJ2-7; 9 bases match TRBD2. Trimming took 1 base from V and 3 from J; bases not matched to a gene: 1. This CDR3 comprises 14 residues. Germline loops: CDR1 SGHVS, CDR2 FNYEAQ. The CDR3 is CASSLGGRGYEQYF. The CDR3, as DNA: TGTGCCAGCAGCTTAGGCGGGAGGGGCTACGAGCAGTACTTC.

The gene calls are TRBV6-5 and TRBJ1-2; TRBD1 might be the D (5 bases). CDR1 is MNHEY and CDR2 is SVGAGI in the germline V gene. Trimming shortened V by 4 bases and J by 7 bases, and 13 bases separated the two germline ends. This CDR3 region has 13 residues. The chain's CDR3 is CASSFTGGTGYTF. The CDR3 coding sequence is TGTGCCAGCAGTTTCACAGGTGGGACTGGCTACACCTTC.

This chain uses TRBV3-1 with TRBJ2-7; tentatively, D is TRBD1 or TRBD2 (6 bases each). Germline-derived CDR1 and CDR2 are LGHDT and YNNKEL (reference sequence). The CDR3 contains 19 residues. The V end lost 4 bases, the J end lost 7 bases, and 32 bases lay between the germline ends. CDR3 coding DNA: TGTGCCAGCAGCCCCCCGGGGGCTTTCTGGACATTACCAGAGAGAGAGCAGTACTTC. Translated: CASSPPGAFWTLPEREQYF.

With regard to this clone: The junction departs from the called germline gene at one end, perhaps through a read error. V is TRBV28 and J is TRBJ2-7; D is unresolved. The germline CDR1 and CDR2 sequences are MDHEN and SYDVKM. The CDR3 extends over 16 amino acids. The CDR3 protein is CASSSLLALSSYEKYF. The CDR3 DNA follows: TGTGCCAGCAGTTCTCTACTCGCGTTAAGCTCCTACGAGAAGTACTTC.

The gene calls are TRBV6-1 and TRBJ2-5; possible D gene TRBD1, 5 bases. Germline-derived CDR1 and CDR2 are MNHNS and SASEGT. The CDR3 has 15 residues. The germline V and J ends were trimmed by 2 bases and 3 bases, with 13 bases remaining between them. Written as DNA, the CDR3 is TGTGCCAGCAGTGAACAGGACACCGCTGAAGAGACCCAGTACTTC. Its translation is CASSEQDTAEETQYF.

V gene TRBV7-9 combines with J gene TRBJ1-4, with a tentative D call TRBD1 (5 bases). CDR3 length: 14 residues. Looked up from germline, CDR1 is SEHNR and CDR2 is FQNEAQ (reference sequence). The V gene lost 2 bases and the J gene lost 7 bases, with 11 bases spanning the gap. The CDR3 here is CASSLSQGGEKLFF. CDR3 bases: TGTGCCAGCAGCTTAAGTCAGGGAGGTGAAAAACTGTTTTTT.